This T cell receptor (beta chain) was documented in a study of T cells in Graves' hyperthyroidism and ophthalmopathy. Trimming removed 4 bases from V and 2 bases from J; junction bases left unmatched: 6. Germline CDR1 ENHRY, CDR2 SYGVKD. This CDR3 is built from 15 residues. This clonotype appeared many times. Together with thyroid ultrasound, orbital computed tomography, serum thyroxine and TRAb, clinical symptoms were used for diagnoses. The TCR beta CDR3 regions underwent amplification using RNA transcripts as the source. The HTBI set primed first-round TCR CDR3 RT-PCR. One entry per CDR3 protein, called by TCRdb with MiXCR from the multiplex PCR reads. The table has about 290,000 distinct CDR3 sequences, roughly an eighth seen once.

The V gene is TRBV10-3, the J gene TRBJ2-7; 9 bases agree with TRBD1. The sequence was obtained from a woman in her thirties or forties with Graves' hyperthyroidism. Sequenced: blood. CDR3 DNA: TGTGCCATCAGTGGGGGACAGGGAAGTACCTACGAGCAGTACTTC. Protein sequence: CAISGGQGSTYEQYF.